This T cell receptor beta chain was documented in a study of cytomegalovirus exposure and HLA in healthy donors. Primers included in the PCR were 60 Vbeta and 13 Jbeta primers. Repertoires were generated with immunoSEQ multiplex PCR, while TCRdb's copy carries only in-frame clones and drops some. The sample's table shows about 160,000 clones. J gave up 11 bases and V 6 bases, and 19 bases lay outside the gene matches. The CDR3 consists of 17 residues. Germline V gives CDR1 SNHLY, CDR2 FYNNEI. The chain is built from TRBV2 and TRBJ2-1; 10 positions agree with TRBD2. Sequenced input: PBMCs. The origin of this receptor is a man aged 25 to 45 in good health and CMV-seronegative. CDR3 nucleotide sequence: TGTGCCAGCAGCGGGGCGCGAGCGGGAGGGCCAAGGTTTAAGCAGTTCTTC. Its protein is CASSGARAGGPRFKQFF.